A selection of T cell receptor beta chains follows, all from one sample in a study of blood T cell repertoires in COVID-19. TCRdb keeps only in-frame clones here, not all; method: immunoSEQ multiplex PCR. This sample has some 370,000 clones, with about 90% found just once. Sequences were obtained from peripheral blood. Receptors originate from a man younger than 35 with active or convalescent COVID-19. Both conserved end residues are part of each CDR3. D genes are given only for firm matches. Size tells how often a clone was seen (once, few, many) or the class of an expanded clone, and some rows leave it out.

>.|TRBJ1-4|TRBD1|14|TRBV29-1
CSAGPGTGPEKLFF
TGCAGCGCCGGACCCGGGACAGGGCCTGAAAAACTGTTTTTT
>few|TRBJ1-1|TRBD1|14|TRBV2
CASSVQQGIAEAFF
TGTGCCAGCAGTGTTCAACAGGGGATTGCTGAAGCTTTCTTT
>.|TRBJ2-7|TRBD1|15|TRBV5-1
CASSPDRVVSYEQYF
TGCGCCAGCAGCCCGGACAGGGTGGTATCCTACGAGCAGTACTTC
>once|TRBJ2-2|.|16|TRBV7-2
CASSLGPSRTTGELFF
TGTGCCAGCAGCTTAGGGCCCTCCCGAACAACCGGGGAGCTGTTTTTT
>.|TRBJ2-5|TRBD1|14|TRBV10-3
CAISATGGSETQYF
TGTGCCATCAGTGCCACAGGGGGCTCGGAGACCCAGTACTTC
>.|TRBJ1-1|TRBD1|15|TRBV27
CASSSFSPGGPEAFF
TGTGCCAGCAGTTCCTTTAGTCCAGGGGGCCCTGAAGCTTTCTTT
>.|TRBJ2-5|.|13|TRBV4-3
CASSQGQQETQYF
TGCGCCAGCAGCCAAGGACAGCAAGAGACCCAGTACTTC
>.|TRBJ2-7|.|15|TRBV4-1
CASSLQGGVGYEQYF
TGCGCCAGCAGCCTACAAGGAGGGGTGGGCTACGAGCAGTACTTC
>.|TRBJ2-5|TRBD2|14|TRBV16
CASSYAGGQETQYF
TGTGCCAGCAGCTACGCGGGGGGGCAAGAGACCCAGTACTTC
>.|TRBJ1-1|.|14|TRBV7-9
CASSLGTLNTEAFF
TGTGCCAGCAGCTTAGGGACACTGAACACTGAAGCTTTCTTT
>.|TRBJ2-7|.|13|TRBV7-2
CASSSPTLGEQYF
TGTGCCAGCAGCTCTCCTACTCTCGGCGAGCAGTACTTC
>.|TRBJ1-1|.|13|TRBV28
CASSLAVPPEAFF
TGTGCCAGCAGTTTGGCGGTTCCTCCTGAAGCTTTCTTT
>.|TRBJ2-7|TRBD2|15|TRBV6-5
CASSKLAGSSYEQYF
TGTGCCAGCAGTAAACTAGCGGGGAGCTCCTACGAGCAGTACTTC
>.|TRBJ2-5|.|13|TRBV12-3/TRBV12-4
CASTRQSQETQYF
TGTGCCAGCACCAGACAGTCCCAAGAGACCCAGTACTTC
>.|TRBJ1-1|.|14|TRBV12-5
CASGLAGIHTEAFF
TGTGCTAGTGGTTTGGCCGGGATTCACACTGAAGCTTTCTTT
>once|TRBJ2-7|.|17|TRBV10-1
CASSGIPVGLDGYEQYF
TGCGCCAGCAGTGGGATCCCCGTCGGACTCGATGGTTACGAGCAGTACTTC
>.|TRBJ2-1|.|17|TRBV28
CAIQGASAGSSYNEQFF
TGTGCCATCCAGGGGGCCTCAGCGGGGAGCTCCTACAATGAGCAGTTCTTC
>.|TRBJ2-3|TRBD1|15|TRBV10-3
CAISESTGLTDTQYF
TGTGCCATCAGTGAGTCGACAGGGCTCACAGATACGCAGTATTTT
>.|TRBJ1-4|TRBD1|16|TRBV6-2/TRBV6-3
CASSPNHRGPSGKLFF
TGTGCCAGCAGCCCGAACCACAGGGGTCCTTCTGGGAAACTGTTTTTT
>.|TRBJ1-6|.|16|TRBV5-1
CASSLAGSVGNSPLHF
TGTGCCAGCAGCTTGGCTGGGAGCGTGGGGAATTCACCCCTCCACTTT
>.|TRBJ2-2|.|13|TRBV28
CASTHREPGELFF
TGTGCCAGCACTCACCGGGAACCCGGGGAGCTGTTTTTT
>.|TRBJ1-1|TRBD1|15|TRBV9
CASSAGGDRRTEAFF
TGTGCCAGCAGCGCCGGAGGGGACAGGCGCACTGAAGCTTTCTTT
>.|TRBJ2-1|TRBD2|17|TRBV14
CASSQWGLAEEYNEQFF
TGTGCCAGCAGCCAATGGGGACTAGCGGAAGAATACAATGAGCAGTTCTTC
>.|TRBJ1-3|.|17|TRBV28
CASSLLGEGDSGNTIYF
TGTGCCAGCAGTTTATTAGGGGAGGGAGACTCTGGAAACACCATATATTTT
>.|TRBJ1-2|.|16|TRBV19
CASTSRWGLSNYGYTF
TGTGCCAGTACCTCCCGTTGGGGCCTATCGAACTATGGCTACACCTTC
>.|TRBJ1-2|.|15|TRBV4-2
CASSQRERSNYGYTF
TGTGCCAGCAGCCAACGAGAACGATCGAACTATGGCTACACCTTC
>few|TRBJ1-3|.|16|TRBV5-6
CASSLRGGNTGNTIYF
TGTGCCAGCAGCTTGCGAGGGGGTAACACTGGAAACACCATATATTTT
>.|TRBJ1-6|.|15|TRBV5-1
CASSLDLSGNSPLHF
TGCGCCAGCAGCTTGGACCTCTCAGGGAATTCACCCCTCCACTTT
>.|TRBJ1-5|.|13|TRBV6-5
CASSRGGDQPQHF
TGTGCCAGCTCTAGGGGGGGTGATCAGCCCCAGCATTTT
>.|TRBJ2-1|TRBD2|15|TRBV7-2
CASSLTSGILNEQFF
TGTGCCAGCAGCCTGACTAGCGGCATACTCAATGAGCAGTTCTTC
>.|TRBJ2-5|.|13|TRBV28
CASSLGQQETQYF
TGTGCCAGCAGTTTAGGGCAGCAAGAGACCCAGTACTTC
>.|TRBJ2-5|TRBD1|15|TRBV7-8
CASMWGQGARETQYF
TGTGCCAGCATGTGGGGACAGGGGGCCCGAGAGACCCAGTACTTC
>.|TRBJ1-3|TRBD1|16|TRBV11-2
CASSRGQGSPGNTIYF
TGTGCCAGCAGCAGGGGACAGGGGAGTCCTGGAAACACCATATATTTT
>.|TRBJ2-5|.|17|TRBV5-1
CASSLGRDSIEVKTQYF
TGCGCCAGCAGCTTGGGGAGGGACAGCATAGAGGTGAAGACCCAGTACTTC
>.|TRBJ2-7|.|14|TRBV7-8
CASSPQGISYEQYF
TGTGCCAGCAGCCCCCAGGGGATCTCCTACGAGCAGTACTTC